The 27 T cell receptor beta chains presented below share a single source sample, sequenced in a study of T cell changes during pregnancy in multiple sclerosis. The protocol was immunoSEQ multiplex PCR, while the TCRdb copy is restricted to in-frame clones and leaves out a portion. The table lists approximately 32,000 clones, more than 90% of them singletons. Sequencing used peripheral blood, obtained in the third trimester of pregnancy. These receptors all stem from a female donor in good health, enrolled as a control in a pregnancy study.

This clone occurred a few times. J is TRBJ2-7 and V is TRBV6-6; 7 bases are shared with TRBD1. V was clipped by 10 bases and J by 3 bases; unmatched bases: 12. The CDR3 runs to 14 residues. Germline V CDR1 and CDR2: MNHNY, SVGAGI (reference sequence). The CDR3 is CATNSRGQNYEQYF. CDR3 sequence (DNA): TGTGCCACTAATAGCAGGGGACAGAACTACGAGCAGTACTTC.

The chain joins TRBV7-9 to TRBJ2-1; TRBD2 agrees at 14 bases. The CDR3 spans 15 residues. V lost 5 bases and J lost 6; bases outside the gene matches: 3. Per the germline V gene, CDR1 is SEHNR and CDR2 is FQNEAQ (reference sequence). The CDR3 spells CASSKGLAGVNEQFF. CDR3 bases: TGTGCCAGCAGCAAGGGACTAGCGGGAGTCAATGAGCAGTTCTTC.

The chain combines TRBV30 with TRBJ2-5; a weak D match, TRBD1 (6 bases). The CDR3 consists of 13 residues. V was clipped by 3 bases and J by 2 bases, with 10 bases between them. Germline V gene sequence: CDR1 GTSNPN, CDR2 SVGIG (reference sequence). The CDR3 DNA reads TGTGCCTGGAGAAGGACAGTTCAAGAGACCCAGTACTTC. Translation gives CAWRRTVQETQYF.

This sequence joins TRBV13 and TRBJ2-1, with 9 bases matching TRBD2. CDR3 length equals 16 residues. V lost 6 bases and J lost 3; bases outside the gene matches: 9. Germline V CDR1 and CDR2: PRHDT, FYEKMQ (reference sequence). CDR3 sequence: CASRASGGPYYNEQFF. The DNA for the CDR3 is TGTGCCAGCAGGGCAAGCGGGGGGCCATACTACAATGAGCAGTTCTTC.

CDR3 residues: CASSWWTVNEKLFF. The DNA for the CDR3 is TGTGCCAGCAGCTGGTGGACAGTTAATGAAAAACTGTTTTTT. V and J are TRBV7-9 and TRBJ1-4; D might be TRBD1 (6 bases). V was clipped by 4 bases and J by 4 bases, with 10 bases between them. Per germline, CDR1 SEHNR and CDR2 FQNEAQ (reference sequence). The CDR3 consists of 14 residues.

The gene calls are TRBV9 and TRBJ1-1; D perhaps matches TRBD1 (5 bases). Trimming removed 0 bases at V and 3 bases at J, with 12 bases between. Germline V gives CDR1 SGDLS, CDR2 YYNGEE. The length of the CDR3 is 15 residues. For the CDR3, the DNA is TGTGCCAGCAGCGTAGGGGGCAGGGTGGACACTGAAGCTTTCTTT. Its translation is CASSVGGRVDTEAFF.

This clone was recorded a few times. In DNA, the CDR3 is TGCGCCAGCAGGGACCGGGACAGCAATTCACCCCTCCACTTT. Its translation: CASRDRDSNSPLHF. The V gene is TRBV10-1, the J gene TRBJ1-6; 7 bases map to TRBD1. Germline trimming cut 6 bases from V and 7 bases from J; bases unmatched to any gene: 6. This CDR3 spans 14 amino acids. The germline gives CDR1 WNHNN, CDR2 SYGVQD (reference sequence).

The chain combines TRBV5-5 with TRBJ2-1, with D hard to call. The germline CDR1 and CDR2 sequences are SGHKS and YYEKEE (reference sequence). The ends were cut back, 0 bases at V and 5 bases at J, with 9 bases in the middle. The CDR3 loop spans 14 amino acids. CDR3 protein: CASSLDNGDNEQFF. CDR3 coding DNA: TGTGCCAGCAGCTTGGATAACGGTGACAATGAGCAGTTCTTC.

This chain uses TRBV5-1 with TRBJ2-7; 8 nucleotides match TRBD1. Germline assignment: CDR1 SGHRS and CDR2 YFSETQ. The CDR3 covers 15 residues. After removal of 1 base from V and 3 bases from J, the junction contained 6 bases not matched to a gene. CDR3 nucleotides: TGCGCCAGCAGCTTGATCGGGACAGGAGGCTACGAGCAGTACTTC. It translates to CASSLIGTGGYEQYF.

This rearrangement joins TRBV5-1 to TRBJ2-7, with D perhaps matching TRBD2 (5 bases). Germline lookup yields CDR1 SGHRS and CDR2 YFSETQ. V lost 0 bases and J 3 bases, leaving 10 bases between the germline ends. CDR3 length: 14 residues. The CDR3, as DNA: TGCGCCAGCAGCTTGGGGGGTGACTACTACGAGCAGTACTTC. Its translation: CASSLGGDYYEQYF.

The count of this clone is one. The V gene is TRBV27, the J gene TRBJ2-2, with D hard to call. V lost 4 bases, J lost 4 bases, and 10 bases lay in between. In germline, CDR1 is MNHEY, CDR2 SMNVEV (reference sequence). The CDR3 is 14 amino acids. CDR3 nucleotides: TGTGCCAGCAGTTCGGCCCGAGGCACCGGGGAGCTGTTTTTT. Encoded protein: CASSSARGTGELFF.

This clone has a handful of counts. The CDR3, as DNA: TGTGCCAGTACGGGACAGAAACAAGAGACCCAGTACTTC. It translates to CASTGQKQETQYF. The genes are TRBV19 and TRBJ2-5; 7 bases are a match to TRBD1. J lost 2 bases, V lost 7 bases, and 4 bases had no gene match. Per the germline V gene, CDR1 is LNHDA and CDR2 is SQIVND (reference sequence). This CDR3 region has 13 residues.

In DNA, the CDR3 is TGCGCCAGCAGCTTGATACTAGCTGCAGATACGCAGTATTTT. It specifies CASSLILAADTQYF. This chain connects TRBV5-1 to TRBJ2-3, with D maybe TRBD2 (6 bases). Germline V gives CDR1 SGHRS, CDR2 YFSETQ. Trimming shortened V by 1 base and J by 4 bases, and 10 bases separated the two germline ends. The length of the CDR3 is 14 residues.

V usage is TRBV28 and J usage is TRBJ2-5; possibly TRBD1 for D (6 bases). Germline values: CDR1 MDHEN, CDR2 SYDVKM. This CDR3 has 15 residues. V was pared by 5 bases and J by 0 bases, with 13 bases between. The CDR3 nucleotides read TGTGCCAGCAGTCCCGGACAGAACCACCAAGAGACCCAGTACTTC. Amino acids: CASSPGQNHQETQYF.

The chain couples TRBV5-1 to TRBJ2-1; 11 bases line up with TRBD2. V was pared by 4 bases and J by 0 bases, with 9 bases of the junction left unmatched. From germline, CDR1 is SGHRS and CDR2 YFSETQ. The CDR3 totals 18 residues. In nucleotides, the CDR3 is TGCGCCAGCAGCCCCCGGGCTAGCGGGAGGAGCTCCTACAATGAGCAGTTCTTC. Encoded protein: CASSPRASGRSSYNEQFF.

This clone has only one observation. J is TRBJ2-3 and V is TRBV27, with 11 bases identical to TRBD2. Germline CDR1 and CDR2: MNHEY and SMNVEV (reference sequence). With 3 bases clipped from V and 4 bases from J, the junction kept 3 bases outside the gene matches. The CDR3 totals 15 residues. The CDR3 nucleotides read TGTGCCAGCAGTTTTACGACTAGCGGGGCAGATACGCAGTATTTT. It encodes CASSFTTSGADTQYF.

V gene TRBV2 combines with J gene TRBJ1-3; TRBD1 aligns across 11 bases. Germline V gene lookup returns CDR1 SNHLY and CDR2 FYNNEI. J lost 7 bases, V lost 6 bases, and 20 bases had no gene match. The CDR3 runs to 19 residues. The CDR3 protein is CASSPITSGTGGIRNTIYF. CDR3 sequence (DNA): TGTGCCAGCAGCCCGATAACTTCCGGGACAGGGGGAATTAGGAACACCATATATTTT.

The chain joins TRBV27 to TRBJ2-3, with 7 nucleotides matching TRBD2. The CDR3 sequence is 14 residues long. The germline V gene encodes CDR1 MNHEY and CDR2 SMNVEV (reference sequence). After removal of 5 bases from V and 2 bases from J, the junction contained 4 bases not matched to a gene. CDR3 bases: TGTGCCAGCAGTCGGGGAGGGCCCACAGATACGCAGTATTTT. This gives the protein CASSRGGPTDTQYF.

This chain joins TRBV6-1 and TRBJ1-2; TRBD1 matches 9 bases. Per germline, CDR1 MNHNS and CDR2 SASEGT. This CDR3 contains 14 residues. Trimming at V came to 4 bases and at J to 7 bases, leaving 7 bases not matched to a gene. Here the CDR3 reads CASSALTGGGGYTF. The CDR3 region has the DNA TGTGCCAGCAGTGCCCTGACAGGGGGAGGTGGCTACACCTTC.

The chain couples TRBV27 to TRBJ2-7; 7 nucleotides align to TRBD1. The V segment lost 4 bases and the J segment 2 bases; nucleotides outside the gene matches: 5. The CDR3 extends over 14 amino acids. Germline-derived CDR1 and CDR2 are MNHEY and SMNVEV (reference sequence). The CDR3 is CASSSGQTTYEQYF. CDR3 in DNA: TGTGCCAGCAGTTCGGGACAGACCACCTACGAGCAGTACTTC.

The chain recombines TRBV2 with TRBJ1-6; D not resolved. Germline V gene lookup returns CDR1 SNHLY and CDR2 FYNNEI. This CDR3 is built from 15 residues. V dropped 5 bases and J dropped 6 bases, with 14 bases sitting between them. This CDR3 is CASSIAAGSNSPLHF. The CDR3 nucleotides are TGTGCCAGCAGTATCGCTGCGGGGAGTAATTCACCCCTCCACTTT.

CDR3 DNA: TGTGCCAGCAGTTTTATTGCGGGACAGTGGAATCAGCCCCAGCATTTT. Residues: CASSFIAGQWNQPQHF. V is TRBV27 and J is TRBJ1-5; 7 bases line up with TRBD1. V dropped 3 bases and J dropped 4; count of bases not matched to a gene: 9. CDR1 is MNHEY and CDR2 is SMNVEV in the germline V gene (reference sequence). This CDR3 is built from 16 residues.

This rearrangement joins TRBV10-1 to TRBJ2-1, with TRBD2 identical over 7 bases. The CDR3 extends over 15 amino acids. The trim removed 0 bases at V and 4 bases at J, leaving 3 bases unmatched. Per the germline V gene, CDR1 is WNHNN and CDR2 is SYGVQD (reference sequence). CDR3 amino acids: CASSESLAVYNEQFF. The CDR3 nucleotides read TGCGCCAGCAGTGAGTCTCTAGCGGTGTACAATGAGCAGTTCTTC.

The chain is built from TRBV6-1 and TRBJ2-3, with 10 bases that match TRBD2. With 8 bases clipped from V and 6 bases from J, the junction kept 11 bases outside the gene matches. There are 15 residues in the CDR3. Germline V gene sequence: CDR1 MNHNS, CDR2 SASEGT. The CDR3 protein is CASGRLAGDDDTQYF. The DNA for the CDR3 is TGTGCCAGCGGCCGACTAGCGGGTGATGACGATACGCAGTATTTT.

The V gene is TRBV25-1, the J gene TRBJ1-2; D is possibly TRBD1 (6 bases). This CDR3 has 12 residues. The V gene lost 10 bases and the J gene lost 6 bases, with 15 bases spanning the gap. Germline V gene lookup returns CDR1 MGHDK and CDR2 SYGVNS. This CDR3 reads CATTTGKDGYTF. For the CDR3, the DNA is TGTGCCACCACCACAGGGAAGGATGGCTACACCTTC.

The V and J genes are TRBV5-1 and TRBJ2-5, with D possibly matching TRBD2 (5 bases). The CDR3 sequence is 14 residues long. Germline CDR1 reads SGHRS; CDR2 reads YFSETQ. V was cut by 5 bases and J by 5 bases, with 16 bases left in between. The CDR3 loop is CASRPLAARETQYF. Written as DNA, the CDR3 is TGCGCCAGCAGACCTCTAGCCGCCCGGGAGACCCAGTACTTC. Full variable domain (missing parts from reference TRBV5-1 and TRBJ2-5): KAGVTQTPRYLIKTRGQQVTLSCSPISGHRSVSWYQQTPGQGLQFLFEYFSETQRNKGNFPGRFSGRQFSNSRSEMNVSTLELGDSALYLCASRPLAARETQYFGPGTRLLVL.

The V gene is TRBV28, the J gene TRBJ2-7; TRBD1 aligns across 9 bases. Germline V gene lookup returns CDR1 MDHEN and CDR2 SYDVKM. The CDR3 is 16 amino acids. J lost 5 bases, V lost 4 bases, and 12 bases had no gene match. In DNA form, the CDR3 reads TGTGCCAGCAGTTCCCCCCTACAGGGGGCGGGGGACGAGCAGTACTTC. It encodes CASSSPLQGAGDEQYF.